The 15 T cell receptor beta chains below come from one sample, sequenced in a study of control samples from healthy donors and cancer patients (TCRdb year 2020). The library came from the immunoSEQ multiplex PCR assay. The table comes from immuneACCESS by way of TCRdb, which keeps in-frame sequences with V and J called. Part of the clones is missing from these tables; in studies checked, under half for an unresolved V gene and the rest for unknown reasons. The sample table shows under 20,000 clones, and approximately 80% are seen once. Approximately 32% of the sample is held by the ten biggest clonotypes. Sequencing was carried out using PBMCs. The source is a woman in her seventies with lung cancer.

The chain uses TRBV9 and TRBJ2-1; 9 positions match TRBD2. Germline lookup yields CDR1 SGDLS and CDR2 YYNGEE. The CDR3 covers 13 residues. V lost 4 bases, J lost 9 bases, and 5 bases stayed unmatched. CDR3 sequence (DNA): TGTGCCAGCAGCCCCCAGACTAGCGGTGAGCAGTTCTTC. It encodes CASSPQTSGEQFF.

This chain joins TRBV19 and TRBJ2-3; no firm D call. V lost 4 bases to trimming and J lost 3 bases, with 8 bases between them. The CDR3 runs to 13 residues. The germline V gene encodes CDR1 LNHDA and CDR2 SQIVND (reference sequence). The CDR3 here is CASSRANTDTQYF. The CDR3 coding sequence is TGTGCCAGTAGTAGGGCTAATACAGATACGCAGTATTTT. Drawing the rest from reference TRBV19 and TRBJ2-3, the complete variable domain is DGGITQSPKYLFRKEGQNVTLSCEQNLNHDAMYWYRQDPGQGLRLIYYSQIVNDFQKGDIAEGYSVSREKKESFPLTVTSAQKNPTAFYLCASSRANTDTQYFGPGTRLTVL.

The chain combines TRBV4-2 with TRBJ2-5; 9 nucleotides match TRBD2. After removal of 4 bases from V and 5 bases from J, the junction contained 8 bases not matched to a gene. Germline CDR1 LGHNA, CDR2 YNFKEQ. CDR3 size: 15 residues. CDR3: CASSPYGGRGETQYF. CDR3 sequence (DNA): TGTGCCAGCAGCCCCTATGGCGGGAGGGGGGAGACCCAGTACTTC.

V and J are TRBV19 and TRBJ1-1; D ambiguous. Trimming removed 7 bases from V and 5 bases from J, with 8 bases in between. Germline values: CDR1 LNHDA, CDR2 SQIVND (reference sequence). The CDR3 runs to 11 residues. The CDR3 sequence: CASIRRTEAFF. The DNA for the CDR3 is TGTGCCAGTATTAGGCGGACTGAAGCTTTCTTT.

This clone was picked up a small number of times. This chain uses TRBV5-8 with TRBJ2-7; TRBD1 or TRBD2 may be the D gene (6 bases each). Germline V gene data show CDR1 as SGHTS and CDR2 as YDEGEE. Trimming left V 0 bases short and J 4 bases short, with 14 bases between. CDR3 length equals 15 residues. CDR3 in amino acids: CASSLGGQGRYEQYF. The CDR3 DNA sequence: TGTGCCAGCAGCTTGGGAGGCCAGGGGAGGTACGAGCAGTACTTC. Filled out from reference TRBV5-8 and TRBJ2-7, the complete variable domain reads EAGVTQSPTHLIKTRGQQATLRCSPISGHTSVYWYQQALGLGLQFLLWYDEGEERNRGNFPPRFSGRQFPNYSSELNVNALELEDSALYLCASSLGGQGRYEQYFGPGTRLTVT.

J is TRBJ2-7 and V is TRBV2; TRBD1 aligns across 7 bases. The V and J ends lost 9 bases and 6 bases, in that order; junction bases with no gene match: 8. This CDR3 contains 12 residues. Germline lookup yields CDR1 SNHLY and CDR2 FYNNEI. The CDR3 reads CARRDWTGEQYF. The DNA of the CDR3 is TGTGCCAGGAGAGATTGGACAGGCGAGCAGTACTTC.

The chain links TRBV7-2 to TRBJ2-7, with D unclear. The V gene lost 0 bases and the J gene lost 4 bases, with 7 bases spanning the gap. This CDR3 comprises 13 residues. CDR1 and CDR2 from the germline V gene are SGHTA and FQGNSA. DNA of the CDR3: TGTGCCAGCAGCTTAGCACCTGCTTACGAGCAGTACTTC. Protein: CASSLAPAYEQYF.

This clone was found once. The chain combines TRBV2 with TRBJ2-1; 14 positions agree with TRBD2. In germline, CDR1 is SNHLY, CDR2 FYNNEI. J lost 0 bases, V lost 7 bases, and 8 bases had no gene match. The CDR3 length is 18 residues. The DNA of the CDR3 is TGTGCCAGCATACTCATGGGGACTAGCGGGAGCTCCTACAATGAGCAGTTCTTC. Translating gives CASILMGTSGSSYNEQFF.

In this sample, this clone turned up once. The CDR3 is CAISPGPWGETQYF. CDR3 nucleotide sequence: TGTGCCATCAGTCCGGGACCGTGGGGGGAGACCCAGTACTTC. The chain recombines TRBV10-3 with TRBJ2-5, with D perhaps TRBD1 or TRBD2 (5 bases each). The V end was cut by 5 bases, the J end by 5 bases, with 15 bases between. In germline, CDR1 is ENHRY, CDR2 SYGVKD. This CDR3 is built from 14 residues.

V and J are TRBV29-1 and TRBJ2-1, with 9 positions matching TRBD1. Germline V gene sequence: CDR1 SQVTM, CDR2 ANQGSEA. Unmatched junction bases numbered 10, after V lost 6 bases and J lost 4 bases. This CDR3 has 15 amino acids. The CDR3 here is CSVDGTGNGYNEQFF. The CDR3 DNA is TGCAGCGTGGATGGGACAGGGAATGGGTACAATGAGCAGTTCTTC.

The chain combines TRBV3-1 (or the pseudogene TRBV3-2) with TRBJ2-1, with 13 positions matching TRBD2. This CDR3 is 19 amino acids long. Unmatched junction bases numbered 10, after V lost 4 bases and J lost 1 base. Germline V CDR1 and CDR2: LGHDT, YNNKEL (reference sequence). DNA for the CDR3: TGTGCCAGCAGCCGCTCCGGACTAGCGGGAGTAGGTTCCTACAATGAGCAGTTCTTC. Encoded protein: CASSRSGLAGVGSYNEQFF.

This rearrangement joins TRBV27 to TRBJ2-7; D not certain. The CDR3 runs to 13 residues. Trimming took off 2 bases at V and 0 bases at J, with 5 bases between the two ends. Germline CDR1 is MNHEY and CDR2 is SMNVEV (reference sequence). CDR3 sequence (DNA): TGTGCCAGCAGTTTAGCGTCCTCCTACGAGCAGTACTTC. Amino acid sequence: CASSLASSYEQYF.

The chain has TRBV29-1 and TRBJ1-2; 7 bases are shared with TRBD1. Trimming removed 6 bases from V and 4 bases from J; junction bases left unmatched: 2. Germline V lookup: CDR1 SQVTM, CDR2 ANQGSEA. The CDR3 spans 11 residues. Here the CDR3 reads CSVGTVYGYTF. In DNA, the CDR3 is TGCAGCGTCGGGACAGTCTATGGCTACACCTTC. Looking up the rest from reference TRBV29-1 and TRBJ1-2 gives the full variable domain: SAVISQKPSRDICQRGTSLTIQCQVDSQVTMMFWYRQQPGQSLTLIATANQGSEATYESGFVIDKFPISRPNLTFSTLTVSNMSPEDSSIYLCSVGTVYGYTFGSGTRLTVV.

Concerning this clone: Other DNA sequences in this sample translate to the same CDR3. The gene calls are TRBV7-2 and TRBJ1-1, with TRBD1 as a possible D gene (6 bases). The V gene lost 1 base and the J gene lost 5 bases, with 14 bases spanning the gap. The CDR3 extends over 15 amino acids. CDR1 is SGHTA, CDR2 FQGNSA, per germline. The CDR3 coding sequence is TGTGCCAGCAGCTTAGAGGGCAGGGGCTGGACTGAAGCTTTCTTT. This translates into CASSLEGRGWTEAFF.

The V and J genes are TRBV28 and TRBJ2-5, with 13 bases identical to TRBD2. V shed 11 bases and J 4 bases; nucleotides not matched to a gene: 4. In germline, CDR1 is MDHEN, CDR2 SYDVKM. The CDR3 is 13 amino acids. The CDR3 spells CAGGLAGVETQYF. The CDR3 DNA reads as TGTGCCGGTGGACTAGCGGGAGTAGAGACCCAGTACTTC.